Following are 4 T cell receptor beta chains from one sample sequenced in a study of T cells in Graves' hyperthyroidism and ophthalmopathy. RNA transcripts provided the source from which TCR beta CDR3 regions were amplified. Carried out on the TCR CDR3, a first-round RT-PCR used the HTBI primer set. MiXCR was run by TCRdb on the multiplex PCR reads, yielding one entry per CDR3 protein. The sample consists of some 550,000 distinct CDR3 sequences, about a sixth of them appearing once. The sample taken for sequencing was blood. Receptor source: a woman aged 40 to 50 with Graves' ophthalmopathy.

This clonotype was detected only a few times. The CDR3 nucleotides are TGTGCCACCAGTGATTCATCCCGGGACGTAGCGCTGAATGAGCAGTTCTTC. As protein: CATSDSSRDVALNEQFF. The gene calls are TRBV24-1 and TRBJ2-1; the D call may be TRBD1 or TRBD2 (5 bases each). The CDR3 loop spans 17 amino acids. Germline V gene lookup returns CDR1 KGHDR and CDR2 SFDVKD. V lost 2 bases and J lost 7, with 20 bases in between.

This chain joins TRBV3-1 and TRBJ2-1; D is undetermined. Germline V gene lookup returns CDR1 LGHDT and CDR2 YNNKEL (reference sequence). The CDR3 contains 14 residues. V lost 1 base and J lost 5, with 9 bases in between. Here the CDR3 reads CASSQGHSDNEQFF. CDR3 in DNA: TGTGCCAGCAGCCAAGGTCATTCGGACAATGAGCAGTTCTTC.

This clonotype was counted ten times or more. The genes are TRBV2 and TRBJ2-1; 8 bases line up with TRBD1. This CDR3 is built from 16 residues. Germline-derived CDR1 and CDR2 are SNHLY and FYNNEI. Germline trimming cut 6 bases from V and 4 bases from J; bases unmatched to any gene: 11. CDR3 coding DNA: TGTGCCAGCAGGGCCTATACAGGGGGTGGGTACAATGAGCAGTTCTTC. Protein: CASRAYTGGGYNEQFF.

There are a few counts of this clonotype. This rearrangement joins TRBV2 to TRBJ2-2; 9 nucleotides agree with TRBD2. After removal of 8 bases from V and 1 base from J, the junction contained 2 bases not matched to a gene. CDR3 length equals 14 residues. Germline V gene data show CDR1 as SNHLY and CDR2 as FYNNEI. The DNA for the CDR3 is TGTGCCAGCGGACTAGCGCTGAACACCGGGGAGCTGTTTTTT. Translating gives CASGLALNTGELFF.